A single sample gave rise to the 17 T cell receptor beta chains below, sequenced in a study of CD8 T cells in Susac syndrome. Reverse transcription of roughly 0.5 to 1 ug RNA was carried out with random hexamers. TCRdb passed the immunoSEQ multiplex PCR reads through MiXCR, listing each CDR3 protein once. The repertoire holds about 440,000 distinct CDR3 sequences, with more than 80% as singletons. The material sequenced was CD8+ T cells from PBMCs. Every receptor here comes from a human donor with multiple sclerosis.

This clonotype was found once. The chain recombines TRBV6-5 with TRBJ2-7, with TRBD2 identical over 11 bases. Germline loops: CDR1 MNHEY, CDR2 SVGAGI. V shed 0 bases and J 7 bases; nucleotides not matched to a gene: 5. This CDR3 comprises 15 residues. The CDR3 sequence is CASSYSTSGVTEQYF. DNA for the CDR3: TGTGCCAGCAGTTACTCGACTAGCGGGGTGACGGAGCAGTACTTC.

V gene TRBV4-1 combines with J gene TRBJ2-7; perhaps D is TRBD1 or TRBD2 (6 bases each). The V end was cut by 1 base, the J end by 3 bases, with 13 bases between. The CDR3 is 15 amino acids. Germline V lookup: CDR1 MGHRA, CDR2 YSYEKL. The CDR3, as DNA: TGCGCCAGCAGCCAAGTGGAGGGGGTCTTCTACGAGCAGTACTTC. Amino acid sequence: CASSQVEGVFYEQYF.

This clonotype was detected once. The chain links TRBV5-6 to TRBJ2-7; TRBD2 is a possible D gene (5 bases). This CDR3 has 14 residues. V was cut by 3 bases and J by 0 bases, with 10 bases left in between. Germline CDR1 reads SGHDT; CDR2 reads YYEEEE. DNA of the CDR3: TGTGCCAGCAGCTGGAGGCCTGGCTCCTACGAGCAGTACTTC. Its translation is CASSWRPGSYEQYF.

The chain couples TRBV29-1 to TRBJ2-3; D may be TRBD2 (5 bases). Trimming pared 0 bases from V and 8 bases from J, leaving 9 bases between. The CDR3 is 12 residues long. The germline gives CDR1 SQVTM, CDR2 ANQGSEA. The CDR3 is CSVEELAGTQYF. Here the CDR3 DNA reads TGCAGCGTTGAAGAATTGGCGGGTACGCAGTATTTT.

The chain couples TRBV27 to TRBJ1-1; TRBD1 agrees at 11 bases. This CDR3 comprises 15 residues. CDR1 is MNHEY, CDR2 SMNVEV, per germline (reference sequence). Trimming cost V 5 bases and J 3 bases; bases outside gene matches: 5. In nucleotides, the CDR3 is TGTGCCAGCAGTCCCGGGACAGGGGGTGACACTGAAGCTTTCTTT. Protein: CASSPGTGGDTEAFF.

The chain couples TRBV7-6 to TRBJ2-3; D is ambiguous. V lost 5 bases to trimming and J lost 6 bases, with 18 bases between them. CDR3 length: 15 amino acids. Germline CDR1 and CDR2: SGHVS and FNYEAQ. The CDR3 loop reads CASSPTPLRGDTQYF. The CDR3 DNA sequence: TGTGCCAGCAGCCCGACCCCCCTACGCGGTGATACGCAGTATTTT.

The chain combines TRBV7-9 with TRBJ2-7, with D maybe TRBD2 (5 bases). Between the trimmed V and J ends, which lost 4 bases and 7 bases, there was a span of 11 bases. The germline CDR1 and CDR2 sequences are SEHNR and FQNEAQ (reference sequence). This CDR3 has 12 amino acids. CDR3 DNA sequence: TGTGCCAGCAGCTGGACCCCGGGGGAGCAGTACTTC. This sequence encodes CASSWTPGEQYF.

This sequence joins TRBV27 and TRBJ2-7, with D uncertain. Trimming removed 6 bases at V and 1 base at J, with 10 bases between. CDR1 and CDR2 from the germline V gene are MNHEY and SMNVEV (reference sequence). CDR3 length: 13 residues. The CDR3 DNA sequence: TGTGCCAGCAGCCCGGACCTTTCCTACGAGCAGTACTTC. Amino acid sequence: CASSPDLSYEQYF.

The chain has TRBV28 and TRBJ2-1; possible D gene TRBD2, 5 bases. V gave up 3 bases and J gave up 11 bases, with 8 bases separating them. Germline V lookup: CDR1 MDHEN, CDR2 SYDVKM. The CDR3 extends over 11 amino acids. CDR3 coding DNA: TGTGCCAGCAGTTTGGAGGATAAGCAGTTCTTC. Its protein product is CASSLEDKQFF. The complete variable domain, with remaining parts taken from reference TRBV28 and TRBJ2-1, reads DVKVTQSSRYLVKRTGEKVFLECVQDMDHENMFWYRQDPGLGLRLIYFSYDVKMKEKGDIPEGYSVSREKKERFSLILESASTNQTSMYLCASSLEDKQFFGPGTRLTVL.

This chain connects TRBV19 to TRBJ2-1; D possibly corresponds to TRBD2 (5 bases). The CDR3 contains 15 residues. V lost 3 bases and J lost 2, with 11 bases in between. The germline gives CDR1 LNHDA, CDR2 SQIVND (reference sequence). CDR3: CASSIGVTPYNEQFF. The CDR3 region has the DNA TGTGCCAGTAGTATCGGGGTAACCCCCTACAATGAGCAGTTCTTC.

The chain combines TRBV25-1 with TRBJ1-1, with D unclear. The length of the CDR3 is 13 residues. Germline CDR1 is MGHDK and CDR2 is SYGVNS. The V end was cut by 6 bases, the J end by 8 bases, with 16 bases between. As DNA, the CDR3 is TGTGCCAGCAGGCAAGGTGGGTCTGAGGAAGCTTTCTTT. This gives the protein CASRQGGSEEAFF.

The chain uses TRBV4-1 and TRBJ1-4; 7 positions match TRBD1. In germline, CDR1 is MGHRA, CDR2 YSYEKL. The CDR3 covers 16 residues. The V gene end was trimmed by 1 base and the J gene end by 6 bases; junction bases not matched to a gene: 8. The CDR3 reads CASSQADRVGDEKLFF. CDR3 bases: TGCGCCAGCAGCCAAGCCGACAGGGTCGGTGATGAAAAACTGTTTTTT.

V is TRBV27 and J is TRBJ2-1; 12 bases match TRBD1. Germline CDR1 is MNHEY and CDR2 is SMNVEV (reference sequence). This CDR3 is 18 amino acids long. V gave up 0 bases and J gave up 8 bases; unmatched junction bases: 11. The CDR3 bases are TGTGCCAGCAGTTTATCGGGACAGGGGGCTTCGAGTATCGATGAGCAGTTCTTC. Protein sequence: CASSLSGQGASSIDEQFF.

CDR3 DNA: TGTGCCAGCAGGGCCGGATCCACAGGGGACACTGAAGCTTTCTTT. It translates to CASRAGSTGDTEAFF. V and J are TRBV12-3 or TRBV12-4 and TRBJ1-1; 7 bases match TRBD1. This CDR3 comprises 15 residues. V was pared by 6 bases and J by 3 bases, with 10 bases of the junction left unmatched.

This sequence joins TRBV4-1 and TRBJ1-1; D is perhaps TRBD1 (6 bases). Trimming removed 0 bases from V and 2 bases from J, with 10 bases in between. CDR1 and CDR2 from the germline V gene are MGHRA and YSYEKL. The CDR3 has 15 residues. This CDR3 is CASSQESTGNTEAFF. Here the CDR3 DNA reads TGCGCCAGCAGCCAAGAATCGACAGGAAACACTGAAGCTTTCTTT.

This chain uses TRBV7-9 with TRBJ2-3, with D tentatively TRBD1 (6 bases). The CDR3 covers 14 residues. Germline V lookup: CDR1 SEHNR, CDR2 FQNEAQ (reference sequence). V lost 10 bases to trimming and J lost 2 bases, with 16 bases between them. The CDR3 loop is CAISGQLNTDTQYF. The CDR3 DNA reads as TGTGCCATTTCGGGACAACTAAACACAGATACGCAGTATTTT.

This clonotype appeared a few times. V and J are TRBV9 and TRBJ2-1; no firm D call. Germline V gene data show CDR1 as SGDLS and CDR2 as YYNGEE. Trimming stripped 0 bases from V and 6 bases from J, with 4 bases between. The CDR3 has 12 amino acids. CDR3 loop: CASSVGPNEQFF. DNA for the CDR3: TGTGCCAGCAGCGTAGGGCCCAATGAGCAGTTCTTC.